This TCR beta chain appears in the sequencing data of a study of T cell changes during pregnancy in multiple sclerosis. TCRdb's table, derived via immunoSEQ multiplex PCR, lists solely in-frame clones and lacks some. Among around 95,000 clones listed, nearly 95% were seen once. Trimming took 0 bases from V and 6 from J; bases not matched to a gene: 18. CDR3 length equals 19 residues. CDR1 is LGHNA and CDR2 is YNFKEQ in the germline V gene. The gene calls are TRBV4-2 and TRBJ1-1; 8 bases align to TRBD1. The source was peripheral blood, collected after pregnancy. This clonotype was sampled from a female donor in good health, enrolled as a control in a pregnancy study. The CDR3 loop reads CASSQEDFAPARGLAEAFF. For the CDR3, the DNA is TGTGCCAGCAGCCAAGAAGATTTTGCCCCCGCCAGGGGGCTAGCTGAAGCTTTCTTT.